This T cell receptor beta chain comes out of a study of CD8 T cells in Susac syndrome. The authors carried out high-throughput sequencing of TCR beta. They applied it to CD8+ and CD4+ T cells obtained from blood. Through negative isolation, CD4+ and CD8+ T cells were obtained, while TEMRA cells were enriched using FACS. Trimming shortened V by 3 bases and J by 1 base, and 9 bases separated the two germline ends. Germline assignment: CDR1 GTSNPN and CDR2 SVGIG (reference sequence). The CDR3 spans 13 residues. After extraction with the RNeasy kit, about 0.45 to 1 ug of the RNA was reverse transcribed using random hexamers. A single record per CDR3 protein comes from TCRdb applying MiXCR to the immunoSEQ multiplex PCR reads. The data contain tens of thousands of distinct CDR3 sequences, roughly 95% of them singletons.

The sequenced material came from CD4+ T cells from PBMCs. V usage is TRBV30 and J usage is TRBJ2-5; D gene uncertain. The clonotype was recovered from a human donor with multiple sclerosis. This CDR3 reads CAWSRGSQETQYF. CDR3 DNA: TGTGCCTGGAGCCGTGGGTCCCAAGAGACCCAGTACTTC.